One sample yielded the 30 T cell receptor beta chains listed below, sequenced in a study of technical replicates of blood from several donors. Generated by immunoSEQ multiplex PCR, the TCRdb table keeps only in-frame clones and is missing some. The repertoire holds about 68,000 clones, with 95% to 98% as singletons. The sequenced sample consisted of T cells isolated from PBMCs. These receptors originate from a human donor in good health.

The chain uses TRBV9 and TRBJ1-3; unclear D gene. Germline-derived CDR1 and CDR2 are SGDLS and YYNGEE. The CDR3 sequence is 15 residues long. The ends were cut back, 4 bases at V and 0 bases at J, with 11 bases in the middle. The CDR3 protein is CASSHREGSGNTIYF. CDR3 bases: TGTGCCAGCAGCCATAGGGAGGGCTCTGGAAACACCATATATTTT.

The rearrangement joins TRBV19 to TRBJ2-7; 7 nucleotides agree with TRBD1. V dropped 7 bases and J dropped 6; count of bases not matched to a gene: 24. This CDR3 has 18 amino acids. Germline-derived CDR1 and CDR2 are LNHDA and SQIVND (reference sequence). In nucleotides, the CDR3 is TGTGCCAGTATGGGGACAGCTAAGGAACTAGTGGCAGGAGGCGAGCAGTACTTC. Its protein is CASMGTAKELVAGGEQYF.

V is TRBV18 and J is TRBJ1-1; D uncertain. Trimming took 0 bases from V and 1 from J, leaving 6 bases between them. This CDR3 is 14 amino acids long. Germline CDR1 reads KGHSH; CDR2 reads LQKENI. CDR3 in amino acids: CASSPPTGNTEAFF. CDR3 nucleotides: TGTGCCAGCTCACCACCAACTGGGAACACTGAAGCTTTCTTT.

The chain recombines TRBV18 with TRBJ2-3, with TRBD1 identical over 12 bases. Germline loops: CDR1 KGHSH, CDR2 LQKENI. Germline trimming cut 3 bases from V and 3 bases from J; bases unmatched to any gene: 7. CDR3 length: 17 residues. CDR3: CASSPGQGAGGTDTQYF. CDR3 sequence (DNA): TGTGCCAGCTCACCGGGACAGGGGGCTGGAGGGACAGATACGCAGTATTTT.

This rearrangement joins TRBV5-4 to TRBJ2-7; 8 bases agree with TRBD1. Germline CDR1 is SGHNT and CDR2 is YYREEE (reference sequence). The CDR3 length is 14 residues. V lost 4 bases and J lost 0; bases outside the gene matches: 3. CDR3 sequence reads: CASSRDRSSYEQYF. DNA of the CDR3: TGTGCCAGCAGCCGGGACAGGAGCTCCTACGAGCAGTACTTC.

For this clone: Other DNA variants within this sample encode the same CDR3. This chain joins TRBV29-1 and TRBJ2-7, with 9 bases lining up with TRBD2. The V gene's germline CDR1 is SQVTM and CDR2 ANQGSEA. The CDR3 consists of 13 residues. V trimming: 5 bases; J trimming: 1 base; junction bases outside the gene matches: 3. The CDR3 loop is CSVLTSGSYEQYF. The DNA of the CDR3 is TGCAGCGTTTTGACTAGCGGATCCTACGAGCAGTACTTC.

The chain is built from TRBV4-1 and TRBJ2-7; TRBD1 might be the D (5 bases). V was shortened by 3 bases and J by 2 bases, with 11 bases between the two germline ends. CDR3 length equals 14 residues. Germline V gene lookup returns CDR1 MGHRA and CDR2 YSYEKL. CDR3 coding DNA: TGCGCCAGCAGCCACCCCAGGGATCCCTACGAGCAGTACTTC. Translation gives CASSHPRDPYEQYF.

The chain carries TRBV7-8 and TRBJ2-5; weak D call: TRBD1 (6 bases). This CDR3 is built from 11 residues. Germline V lookup: CDR1 SGHVS, CDR2 FQNEAQ. V lost 3 bases and J 7 bases, leaving 6 bases between the germline ends. The CDR3 DNA is TGTGCCAGCAGCTTGACAGGGACCCAGTACTTC. Its protein product is CASSLTGTQYF.

V is TRBV19 and J is TRBJ2-7; D unresolved. This CDR3 has 13 amino acids. The V gene lost 4 bases and the J gene lost 3 bases, with 10 bases spanning the gap. The germline V gene encodes CDR1 LNHDA and CDR2 SQIVND (reference sequence). The CDR3 coding sequence is TGTGCCAGTAGTAGAGAGCCGGGCTACGAGCAGTACTTC. Its translation: CASSREPGYEQYF.

This chain uses TRBV5-1 with TRBJ1-3; 7 nucleotides align to TRBD1. The trim removed 4 bases at V and 3 bases at J, leaving 7 bases unmatched. Germline loops: CDR1 SGHRS, CDR2 YFSETQ. This CDR3 has 15 amino acids. CDR3 sequence (DNA): TGCGCCAGCAGCGCGGAGACAGGGAGTGGAAACACCATATATTTT. It encodes CASSAETGSGNTIYF.

The chain is built from TRBV27 and TRBJ2-5; D ambiguous. This CDR3 contains 14 residues. CDR1 MNHEY and CDR2 SMNVEV come from the germline V gene (reference sequence). Trimming pared 4 bases from V and 5 bases from J, leaving 14 bases between. The CDR3 DNA sequence: TGTGCCAGCAGTTCTACCTATGCCGGGGAGACCCAGTACTTC. Translating it yields CASSSTYAGETQYF.

CDR3 amino acids: CATSPDRGTPGEAFF. The DNA of the CDR3 is TGTGCCACCAGCCCGGACCGGGGGACCCCAGGTGAAGCTTTCTTT. This sequence joins TRBV15 and TRBJ1-1; tentative D call: TRBD1 (5 bases). CDR1 is LNHNV and CDR2 is YYDKDF in the germline V gene (reference sequence). CDR3 length equals 15 residues. V lost 5 bases to trimming and J lost 7 bases, with 20 bases between them. The full variable domain, its missing parts supplied by reference TRBV15 and TRBJ1-1, is DAMVIQNPRYQVTQFGKPVTLSCSQTLNHNVMYWYQQKSSQAPKLLFHYYDKDFNNEADTPDNFQSRRPNTSFCFLDIRSPGLGDTAMYLCATSPDRGTPGEAFFGQGTRLTVV.

V gene TRBV15 combines with J gene TRBJ2-7; the match to TRBD2 covers 9 bases. Germline CDR1 and CDR2: LNHNV and YYDKDF (reference sequence). The ends lost 5 bases at V and 9 bases at J; junction bases unmatched: 17. The CDR3 is 16 amino acids. The CDR3 sequence is CATSPGRSGSLFLQYF. CDR3 bases: TGTGCCACCAGCCCCGGACGTAGCGGGAGCCTTTTTCTGCAGTACTTC.

This chain connects TRBV13 to TRBJ1-5; 9 bases line up with TRBD1. V gave up 4 bases and J gave up 9 bases; unmatched junction bases: 7. Germline CDR1 PRHDT, CDR2 FYEKMQ (reference sequence). The CDR3 runs to 14 residues. CDR3 protein: CASSSGTGILPQHF. Here the CDR3 DNA reads TGTGCCAGCAGCTCCGGGACAGGGATTCTGCCCCAGCATTTT.

J is TRBJ1-3 and V is TRBV18; D may be TRBD1 (5 bases). The germline CDR1 and CDR2 sequences are KGHSH and LQKENI. Trimming pared 3 bases from V and 4 bases from J, leaving 10 bases between. This CDR3 contains 14 residues. The CDR3 spells CASSPGTGGNTIYF. The CDR3 bases are TGTGCCAGCTCACCCGGGACTGGCGGAAACACCATATATTTT.

The CDR3 sequence: CASSVVMAGGDTEAFF. In DNA form, the CDR3 reads TGTGCCAGCAGCGTAGTTATGGCAGGGGGAGACACTGAAGCTTTCTTT. The V call is TRBV9, the J call TRBJ1-1; 7 bases are shared with TRBD1. V lost 0 bases, J lost 3 bases, and 8 bases stayed unmatched. In germline, CDR1 is SGDLS, CDR2 YYNGEE. CDR3 length: 16 amino acids. Based on the CDR3 plus reference TRBV9 and TRBJ1-1, the full variable domain is DSGVTQTPKHLITATGQRVTLRCSPRSGDLSVYWYQQSLDQGLQFLIQYYNGEERAKGNILERFSAQQFPDLHSELNLSSLELGDSALYFCASSVVMAGGDTEAFFGQGTRLTVV.

The V gene is TRBV2, the J gene TRBJ2-7; tentative D call: TRBD1 (8 bases). The CDR3 loop spans 16 amino acids. Trimming cost V 3 bases and J 4 bases, with 19 bases left between them. CDR1 and CDR2 (germline): SNHLY, FYNNEI. The DNA for the CDR3 is TGTGCCAGCAGTGACCGCGGGCCACAGGGGGGGTACGAGCAGTACTTC. It specifies CASSDRGPQGGYEQYF.

This chain connects TRBV6-6 to TRBJ2-7; TRBD1 matches 7 bases. The trim removed 6 bases at V and 2 bases at J, leaving 10 bases unmatched. Germline CDR1 and CDR2: MNHNY and SVGAGI (reference sequence). The CDR3 length is 15 residues. CDR3 DNA sequence: TGTGCCAGCAGCCCCACGGACAGGAGACCCTACGAGCAGTACTTC. As protein: CASSPTDRRPYEQYF.

This clone was recorded a few times. The chain uses TRBV6-5 and TRBJ1-1; maybe TRBD1 (6 bases). Deletions cut 6 bases from V and 8 bases from J, with 13 bases between. CDR3 length equals 12 residues. Germline-derived CDR1 and CDR2 are MNHEY and SVGAGI. The CDR3 sequence: CASSPTGREAFF. The CDR3 bases are TGTGCCAGCAGCCCCACAGGGAGAGAAGCTTTCTTT.

This clone was recorded once. CDR3 loop: CASSQDRGTEAFF. DNA for the CDR3: TGTGCCAGCAGCCAAGATAGAGGGACTGAAGCTTTCTTT. The chain uses TRBV14 and TRBJ1-1, with D unclear. V was clipped by 0 bases and J by 5 bases, with 7 bases between them. Germline values: CDR1 SGHDN, CDR2 FVKESK. The CDR3 runs 13 residues.

This clone appeared once. The V call is TRBV11-3, the J call TRBJ2-1; a weak D match, TRBD2 (7 bases). V lost 0 bases to trimming and J lost 6 bases, with 15 bases between them. In germline, CDR1 is SGHNT, CDR2 YENEEA. The CDR3 spans 16 residues. CDR3 nucleotide sequence: TGTGCCAGCAGCTTAGAGGGGGCGGGAGAATCCAATGAGCAGTTCTTC. It is translated as CASSLEGAGESNEQFF. Supplemented by reference TRBV11-3 and TRBJ2-1, the full variable domain reads EAGVVQSPRYKIIEKKQPVAFWCNPISGHNTLYWYLQNLGQGPELLIRYENEEAVDDSQLPKDRFSAERLKGVDSTLKIQPAELGDSAVYLCASSLEGAGESNEQFFGPGTRLTVL.

V is TRBV5-4 and J is TRBJ2-1; 14 bases fit TRBD2. Trimming cost V 4 bases and J 7 bases; bases outside gene matches: 7. CDR3 length equals 16 residues. Germline CDR1 SGHNT, CDR2 YYREEE (reference sequence). The DNA of the CDR3 is TGTGCCAGCAGCCTTGGACTAGCGGGAGGATCGAATGAGCAGTTCTTC. Amino acids: CASSLGLAGGSNEQFF.

With respect to this clone: The junction shows a germline mismatch at one end, possibly a read error. V gene TRBV9 combines with J gene TRBJ1-2; TRBD1 might be the D (6 bases). Germline lookup yields CDR1 SGDLS and CDR2 YYNGEE. The CDR3 has 15 residues. The CDR3 loop is CASSVSGQLNHGYTF. Written as DNA, the CDR3 is TGTGCCAGCAGCGTTTCCGGACAGCTTAACCATGGCTACACCTTC.

This chain uses TRBV6-6 with TRBJ1-3; D may be TRBD1 (6 bases). This CDR3 has 14 residues. Germline lookup yields CDR1 MNHNY and CDR2 SVGAGI (reference sequence). V was cut by 6 bases and J by 3 bases, with 12 bases left in between. In DNA, the CDR3 is TGTGCCAGCAGACAGGGTTTTATTGGAAACACCATATATTTT. Its protein is CASRQGFIGNTIYF.

This clone was observed a single time. This chain joins TRBV27 and TRBJ1-2, with 7 bases that match TRBD1. This CDR3 contains 13 residues. Looked up from germline, CDR1 is MNHEY and CDR2 is SMNVEV (reference sequence). V trimming: 5 bases; J trimming: 7 bases; junction bases outside the gene matches: 7. CDR3 nucleotides: TGTGCCAGCAGTGCGACAGGGTCTCGTGGCTACACCTTC. Translating gives CASSATGSRGYTF.

The V gene is TRBV7-2, the J gene TRBJ1-1; 7 bases map to TRBD1. The CDR3 sequence is 14 residues long. The germline V gene encodes CDR1 SGHTA and CDR2 FQGNSA. J gave up 1 base and V 3 bases, and 2 bases lay outside the gene matches. CDR3 amino acids: CASSLQGGNTEAFF. CDR3 sequence (DNA): TGTGCCAGCAGCTTGCAGGGGGGGAACACTGAAGCTTTCTTT.

The chain joins TRBV5-8 to TRBJ1-4; 10 positions agree with TRBD1. This CDR3 region has 14 residues. Germline CDR1 is SGHTS and CDR2 is YDEGEE. V was clipped by 4 bases and J by 8 bases; unmatched bases: 5. CDR3 DNA sequence: TGTGCCAGCAGCGACAGGGGGCGCAGGGAAAAACTGTTTTTT. Protein product: CASSDRGRREKLFF.

The rearrangement uses TRBV14 and TRBJ1-2; 10 bases align to TRBD1. The length of the CDR3 is 16 residues. Germline V gene sequence: CDR1 SGHDN, CDR2 FVKESK. Unmatched junction bases numbered 8, after V lost 3 bases and J lost 4 bases. DNA for the CDR3: TGTGCCAGCAGCCAGTTTCGACAGGGGGCTATCTATGGCTACACCTTC. Translation gives CASSQFRQGAIYGYTF.

This chain uses TRBV4-2 with TRBJ2-7, with D unresolved. The CDR3 has 13 amino acids. V lost 0 bases, J lost 5 bases, and 8 bases lay in between. Per germline, CDR1 LGHNA and CDR2 YNFKEQ. The CDR3 DNA is TGTGCCAGCAGCCAAGAAGTGAGAGACGAGCAGTACTTC. It encodes CASSQEVRDEQYF.

The V call is TRBV30, the J call TRBJ2-7, with D perhaps matching TRBD2 (5 bases). V gave up 0 bases and J gave up 0 bases, with 12 bases separating them. This CDR3 comprises 15 residues. Looked up from germline, CDR1 is GTSNPN and CDR2 is SVGIG (reference sequence). The CDR3 DNA sequence: TGTGCCTGGAGTGTACCTCGGGGAGACTCCTACGAGCAGTACTTC. Translated, it gives CAWSVPRGDSYEQYF.